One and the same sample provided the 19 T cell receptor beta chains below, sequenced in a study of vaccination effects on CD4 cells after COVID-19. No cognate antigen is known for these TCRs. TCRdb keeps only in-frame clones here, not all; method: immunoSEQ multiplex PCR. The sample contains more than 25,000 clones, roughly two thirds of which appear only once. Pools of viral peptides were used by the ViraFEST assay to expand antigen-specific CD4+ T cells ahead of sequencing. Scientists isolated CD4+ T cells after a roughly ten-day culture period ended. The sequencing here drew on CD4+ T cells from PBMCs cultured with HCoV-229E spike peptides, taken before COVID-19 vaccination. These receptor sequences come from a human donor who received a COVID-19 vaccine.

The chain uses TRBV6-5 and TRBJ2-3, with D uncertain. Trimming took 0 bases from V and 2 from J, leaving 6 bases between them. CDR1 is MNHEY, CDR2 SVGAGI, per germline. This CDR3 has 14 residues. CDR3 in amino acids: CASSYSGSTDTQYF. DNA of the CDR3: TGTGCCAGCAGTTACTCGGGATCCACAGATACGCAGTATTTT.

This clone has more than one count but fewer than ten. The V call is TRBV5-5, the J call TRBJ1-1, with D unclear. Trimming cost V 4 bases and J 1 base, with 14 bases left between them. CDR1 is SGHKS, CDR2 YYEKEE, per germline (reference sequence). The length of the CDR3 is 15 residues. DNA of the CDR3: TGTGCCAGCAGCCCCCCATTGGCAGGGAACACTGAAGCTTTCTTT. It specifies CASSPPLAGNTEAFF. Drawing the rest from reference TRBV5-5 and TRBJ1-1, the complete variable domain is DAGVTQSPTHLIKTRGQQVTLRCSPISGHKSVSWYQQVLGQGPQFIFQYYEKEERGRGNFPDRFSARQFPNYSSELNVNALLLGDSALYLCASSPPLAGNTEAFFGQGTRLTVV.

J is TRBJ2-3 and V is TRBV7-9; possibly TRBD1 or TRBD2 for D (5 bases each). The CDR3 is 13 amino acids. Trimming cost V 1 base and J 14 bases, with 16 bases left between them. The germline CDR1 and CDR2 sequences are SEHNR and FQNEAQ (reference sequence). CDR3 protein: CASSLVSGGVGYF. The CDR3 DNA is TGTGCCAGCAGCTTAGTTTCTGGGGGAGTAGGGTATTTT.

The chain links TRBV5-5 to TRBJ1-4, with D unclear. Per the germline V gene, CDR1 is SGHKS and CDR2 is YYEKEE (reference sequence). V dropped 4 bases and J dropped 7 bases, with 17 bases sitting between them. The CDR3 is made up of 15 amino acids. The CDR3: CASSSGLPRSEKLFF. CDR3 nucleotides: TGTGCCAGCAGCAGCGGACTCCCAAGGAGTGAAAAACTGTTTTTT.

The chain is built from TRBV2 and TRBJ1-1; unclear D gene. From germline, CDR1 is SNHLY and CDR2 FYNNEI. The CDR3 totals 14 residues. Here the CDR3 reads CADGGEGPNTEAFF. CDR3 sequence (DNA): TGTGCGGACGGTGGTGAGGGTCCGAACACTGAAGCTTTCTTT.

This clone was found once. The CDR3 nucleotides read TGTGCCAGCAGCCACGGACTAGCTCAAGAGACCCAGTACTTC. This encodes CASSHGLAQETQYF. V is TRBV3-1 (or the pseudogene TRBV3-2) and J is TRBJ2-5; 8 bases line up with TRBD2. The CDR3 covers 14 residues. V shed 3 bases, J shed 2 bases, and the junction held 2 bases outside the gene matches. Germline V gives CDR1 LGHDT, CDR2 YNNKEL (reference sequence).

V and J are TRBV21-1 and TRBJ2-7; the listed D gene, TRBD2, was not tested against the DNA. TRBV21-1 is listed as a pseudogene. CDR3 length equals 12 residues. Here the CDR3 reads CASSKDPGKQYF. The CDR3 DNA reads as TGTGCCAGCAGCAAAGATCCCGGGAAACAATACTTC.

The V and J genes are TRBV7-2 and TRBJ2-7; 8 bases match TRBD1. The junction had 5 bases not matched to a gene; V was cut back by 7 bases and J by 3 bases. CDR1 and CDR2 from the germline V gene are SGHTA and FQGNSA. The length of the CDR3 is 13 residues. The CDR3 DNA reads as TGTGCCAGCATGAGGACAGGGCGCTACGAGCAGTACTTC. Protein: CASMRTGRYEQYF.

CDR3 amino acids: CASRSGQGGGYTF. DNA for the CDR3: TGTGCCAGCAGGTCGGGCCAGGGCGGAGGCTACACCTTC. The chain is built from TRBV2 and TRBJ1-2, with a tentative D call TRBD1 (5 bases). Germline V gives CDR1 SNHLY, CDR2 FYNNEI. The CDR3 totals 13 residues. With 6 bases removed from V and 8 bases from J, the gap between germline ends came to 16 bases.

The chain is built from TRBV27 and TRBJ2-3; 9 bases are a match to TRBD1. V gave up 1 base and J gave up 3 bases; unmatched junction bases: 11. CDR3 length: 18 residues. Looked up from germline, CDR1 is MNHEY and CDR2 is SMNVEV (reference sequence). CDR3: CASSLWGEGQGTTDTQYF. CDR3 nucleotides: TGTGCCAGCAGTTTATGGGGGGAGGGACAGGGAACGACAGATACGCAGTATTTT.

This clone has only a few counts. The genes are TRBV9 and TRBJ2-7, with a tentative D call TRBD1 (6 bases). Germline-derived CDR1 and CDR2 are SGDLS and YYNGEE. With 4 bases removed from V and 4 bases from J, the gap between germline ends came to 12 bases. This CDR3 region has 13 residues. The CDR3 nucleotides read TGTGCCAGCAGCAGGGCAGGGGAATACGAGCAGTACTTC. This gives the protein CASSRAGEYEQYF.

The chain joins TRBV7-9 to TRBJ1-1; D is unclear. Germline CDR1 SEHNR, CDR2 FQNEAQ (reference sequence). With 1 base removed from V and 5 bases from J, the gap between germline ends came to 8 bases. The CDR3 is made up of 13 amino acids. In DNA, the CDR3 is TGTGCCAGCAGCTTAGTTGCACAGACTGAAGCTTTCTTT. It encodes CASSLVAQTEAFF. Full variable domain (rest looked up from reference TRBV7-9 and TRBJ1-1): DTGVSQNPRHKITKRGQNVTFRCDPISEHNRLYWYRQTLGQGPEFLTYFQNEAQLEKSRLLSDRFSAERPKGSFSTLEIQRTEQGDSAMYLCASSLVAQTEAFFGQGTRLTVV.

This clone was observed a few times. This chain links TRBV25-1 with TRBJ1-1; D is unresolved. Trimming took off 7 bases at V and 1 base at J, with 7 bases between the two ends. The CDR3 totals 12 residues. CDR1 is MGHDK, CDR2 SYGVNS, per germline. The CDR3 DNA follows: TGTGCCAGCAAGGCAGGGAACACTGAAGCTTTCTTT. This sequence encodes CASKAGNTEAFF.

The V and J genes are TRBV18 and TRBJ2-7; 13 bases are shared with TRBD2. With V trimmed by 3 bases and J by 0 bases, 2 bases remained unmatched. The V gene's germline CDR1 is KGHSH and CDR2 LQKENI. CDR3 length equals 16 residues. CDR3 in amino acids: CASSPRTSGSSYEQYF. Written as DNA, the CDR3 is TGTGCCAGCTCACCGAGGACTAGCGGGAGCTCCTACGAGCAGTACTTC.

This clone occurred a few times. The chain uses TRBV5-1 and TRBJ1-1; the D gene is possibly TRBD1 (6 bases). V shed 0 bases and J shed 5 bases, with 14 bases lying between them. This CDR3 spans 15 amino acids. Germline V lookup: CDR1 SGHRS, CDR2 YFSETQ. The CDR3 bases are TGCGCCAGCAGCTTGGAGTGGACAGTGGGAACTGAAGCTTTCTTT. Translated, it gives CASSLEWTVGTEAFF.

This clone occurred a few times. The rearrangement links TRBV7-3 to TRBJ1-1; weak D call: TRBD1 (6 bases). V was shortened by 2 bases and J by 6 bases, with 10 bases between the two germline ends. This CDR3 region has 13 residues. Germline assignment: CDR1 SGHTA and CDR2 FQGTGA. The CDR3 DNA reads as TGTGCCAGCAGCTTACGGGGGCTCCCTGAAGCTTTCTTT. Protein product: CASSLRGLPEAFF.

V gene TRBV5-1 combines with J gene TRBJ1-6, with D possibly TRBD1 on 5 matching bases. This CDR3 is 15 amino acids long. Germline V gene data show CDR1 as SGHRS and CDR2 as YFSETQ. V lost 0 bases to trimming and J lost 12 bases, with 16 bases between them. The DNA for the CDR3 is TGCGCCAGCAGCTTGGCTCCGGGCTCCCAGGGACCCCTCCACTTT. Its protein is CASSLAPGSQGPLHF.

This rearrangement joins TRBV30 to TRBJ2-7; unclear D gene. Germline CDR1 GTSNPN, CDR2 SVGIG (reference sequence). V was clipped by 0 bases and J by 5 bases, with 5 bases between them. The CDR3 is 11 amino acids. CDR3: CAWSVMDEQYF. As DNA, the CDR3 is TGTGCCTGGAGTGTAATGGACGAGCAGTACTTC.

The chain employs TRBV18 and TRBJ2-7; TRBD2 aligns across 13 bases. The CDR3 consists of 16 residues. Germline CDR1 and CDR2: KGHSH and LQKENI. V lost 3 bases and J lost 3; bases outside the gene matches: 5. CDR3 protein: CASSPVGLAGVYEQYF. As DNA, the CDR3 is TGTGCCAGCTCACCCGTTGGACTAGCGGGGGTCTACGAGCAGTACTTC. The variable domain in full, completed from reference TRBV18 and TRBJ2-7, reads NAGVMQNPRHLVRRRGQEARLRCSPMKGHSHVYWYRQLPEEGLKFMVYLQKENIIDESGMPKERFSAEFPKEGPSILRIQQVVRGDSAAYFCASSPVGLAGVYEQYFGPGTRLTVT.